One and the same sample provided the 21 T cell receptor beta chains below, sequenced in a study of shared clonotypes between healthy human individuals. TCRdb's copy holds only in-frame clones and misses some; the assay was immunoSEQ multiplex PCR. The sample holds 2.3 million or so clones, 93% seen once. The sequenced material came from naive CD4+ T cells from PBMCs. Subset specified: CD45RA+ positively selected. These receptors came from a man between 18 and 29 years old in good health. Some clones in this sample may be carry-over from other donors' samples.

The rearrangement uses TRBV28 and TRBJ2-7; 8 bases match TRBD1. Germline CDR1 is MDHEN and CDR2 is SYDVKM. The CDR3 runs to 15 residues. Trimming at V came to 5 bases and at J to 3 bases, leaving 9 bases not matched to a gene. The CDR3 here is CASSTPTTGGYEQYF. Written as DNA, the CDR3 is TGTGCCAGCAGTACTCCGACCACAGGGGGCTACGAGCAGTACTTC.

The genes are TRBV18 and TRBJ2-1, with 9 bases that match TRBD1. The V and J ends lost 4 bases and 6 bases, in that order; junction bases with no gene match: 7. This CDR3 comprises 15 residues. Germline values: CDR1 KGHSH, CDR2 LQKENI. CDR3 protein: CASSRGTGSSNEQFF. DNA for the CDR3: TGTGCCAGCTCACGGGGGACAGGGTCGAGCAATGAGCAGTTCTTC.

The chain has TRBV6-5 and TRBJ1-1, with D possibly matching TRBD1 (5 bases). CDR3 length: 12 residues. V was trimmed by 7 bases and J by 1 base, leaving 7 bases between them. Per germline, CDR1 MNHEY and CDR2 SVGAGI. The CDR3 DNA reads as TGTGCCAGCATTAGGGGGAACACTGAAGCTTTCTTT. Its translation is CASIRGNTEAFF.

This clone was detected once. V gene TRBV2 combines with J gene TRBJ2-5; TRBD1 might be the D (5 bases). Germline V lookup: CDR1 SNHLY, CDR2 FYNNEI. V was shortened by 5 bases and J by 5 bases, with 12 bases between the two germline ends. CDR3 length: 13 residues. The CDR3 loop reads CASSPGLAETQYF. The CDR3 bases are TGTGCCAGCAGTCCAGGGTTGGCGGAGACCCAGTACTTC.

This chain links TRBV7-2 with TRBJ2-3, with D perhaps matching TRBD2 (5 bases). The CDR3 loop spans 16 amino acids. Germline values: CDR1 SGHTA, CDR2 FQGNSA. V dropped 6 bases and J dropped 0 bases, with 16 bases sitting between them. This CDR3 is CASRKPGLQSTDTQYF. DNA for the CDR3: TGTGCCAGCAGAAAACCTGGACTTCAGAGCACAGATACGCAGTATTTT. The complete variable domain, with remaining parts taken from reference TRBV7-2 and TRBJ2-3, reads GAGVSQSPSNKVTEKGKDVELRCDPISGHTALYWYRQSLGQGLEFLIYFQGNSAPDKSGLPSDRFSAERTGGSVSTLTIQRTQQEDSAVYLCASRKPGLQSTDTQYFGPGTRLTVL.

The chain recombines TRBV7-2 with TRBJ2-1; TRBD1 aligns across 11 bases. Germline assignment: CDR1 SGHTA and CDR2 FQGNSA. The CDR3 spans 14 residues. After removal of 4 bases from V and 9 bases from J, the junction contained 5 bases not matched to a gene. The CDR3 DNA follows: TGTGCCAGCAGCTCTCGGACAGGGGGCGGTGAGCAGTTCTTC. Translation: CASSSRTGGGEQFF.

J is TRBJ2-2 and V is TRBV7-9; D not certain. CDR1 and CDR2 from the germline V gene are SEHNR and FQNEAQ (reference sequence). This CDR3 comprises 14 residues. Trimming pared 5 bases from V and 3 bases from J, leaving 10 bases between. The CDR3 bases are TGTGCCAGCAGCGGCCGGCCGGACACCGGGGAGCTGTTTTTT. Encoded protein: CASSGRPDTGELFF.

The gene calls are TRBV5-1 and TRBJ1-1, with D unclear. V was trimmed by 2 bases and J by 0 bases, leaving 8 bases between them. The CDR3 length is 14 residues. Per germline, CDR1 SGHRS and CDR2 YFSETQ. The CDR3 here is CASSFQNMNTEAFF. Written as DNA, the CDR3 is TGCGCCAGCAGCTTTCAGAACATGAACACTGAAGCTTTCTTT.

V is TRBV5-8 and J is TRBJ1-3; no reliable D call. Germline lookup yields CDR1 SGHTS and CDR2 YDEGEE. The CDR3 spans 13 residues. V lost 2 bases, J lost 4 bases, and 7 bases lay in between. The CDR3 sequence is CASSFEAGNTIYF. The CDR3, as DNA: TGTGCCAGCAGCTTCGAGGCGGGAAACACCATATATTTT.

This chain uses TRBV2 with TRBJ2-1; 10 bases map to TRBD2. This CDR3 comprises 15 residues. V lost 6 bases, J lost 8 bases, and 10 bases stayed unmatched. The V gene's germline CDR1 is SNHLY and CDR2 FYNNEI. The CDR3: CASRRGLAGADEQFF. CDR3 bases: TGTGCCAGCAGGAGGGGTCTAGCGGGAGCCGATGAGCAGTTCTTC.

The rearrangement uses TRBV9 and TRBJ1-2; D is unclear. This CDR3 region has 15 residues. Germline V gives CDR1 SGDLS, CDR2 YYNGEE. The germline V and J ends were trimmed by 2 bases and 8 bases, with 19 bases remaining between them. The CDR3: CASSVAGGSQGGYTF. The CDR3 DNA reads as TGTGCCAGCAGCGTGGCCGGAGGAAGCCAAGGGGGCTACACCTTC.

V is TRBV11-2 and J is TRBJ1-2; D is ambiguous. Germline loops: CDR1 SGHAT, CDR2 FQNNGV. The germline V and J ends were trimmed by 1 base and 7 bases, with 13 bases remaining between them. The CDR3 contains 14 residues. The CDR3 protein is CASSLVFNSGGYTF. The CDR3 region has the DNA TGTGCCAGCAGCTTAGTCTTTAATAGTGGTGGCTACACCTTC.

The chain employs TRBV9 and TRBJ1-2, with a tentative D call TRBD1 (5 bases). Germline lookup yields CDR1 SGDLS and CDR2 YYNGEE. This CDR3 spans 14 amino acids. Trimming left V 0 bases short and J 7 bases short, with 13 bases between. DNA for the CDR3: TGTGCCAGCAGCGTAGAATGGGGAAGGGGTGGCTACACCTTC. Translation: CASSVEWGRGGYTF.

The CDR3, as DNA: TGTGCCATAGGGGGAGTACAGGGAATTTTGGCTTTCTTT. Translating gives CAIGGVQGILAFF. The chain employs TRBV28 and TRBJ1-1; D might be TRBD1 (6 bases). The V end lost 10 bases, the J end lost 11 bases, and 23 bases lay between the germline ends. The CDR3 is made up of 13 amino acids. Germline-derived CDR1 and CDR2 are MDHEN and SYDVKM.

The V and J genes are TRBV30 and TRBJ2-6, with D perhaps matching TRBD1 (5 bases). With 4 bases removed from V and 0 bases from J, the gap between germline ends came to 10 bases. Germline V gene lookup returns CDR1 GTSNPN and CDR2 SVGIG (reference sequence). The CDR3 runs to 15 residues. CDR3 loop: CAWTQGTSGANVLTF. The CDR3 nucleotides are TGTGCCTGGACGCAGGGCACCTCTGGGGCCAACGTCCTGACTTTC.

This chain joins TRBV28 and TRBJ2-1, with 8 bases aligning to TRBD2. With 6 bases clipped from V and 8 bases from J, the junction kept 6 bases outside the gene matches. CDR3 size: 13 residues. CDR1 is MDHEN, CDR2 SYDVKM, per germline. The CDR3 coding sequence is TGTGCCAGCAGGGATAGCGGGATCCATGAGCAGTTCTTC. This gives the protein CASRDSGIHEQFF.

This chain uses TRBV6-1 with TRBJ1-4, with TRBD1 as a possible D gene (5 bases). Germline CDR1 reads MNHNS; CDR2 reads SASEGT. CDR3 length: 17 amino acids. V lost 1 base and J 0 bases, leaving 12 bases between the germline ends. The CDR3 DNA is TGTGCCAGCAGTGAAGTCCCGCAGGGAACAACTAATGAAAAACTGTTTTTT. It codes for CASSEVPQGTTNEKLFF.

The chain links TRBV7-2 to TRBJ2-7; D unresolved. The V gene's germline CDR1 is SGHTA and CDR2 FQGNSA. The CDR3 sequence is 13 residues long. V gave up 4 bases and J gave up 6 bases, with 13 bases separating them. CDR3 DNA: TGTGCCAGCAGCTATGAAAGAGTAGGCGAGCAGTACTTC. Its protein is CASSYERVGEQYF.

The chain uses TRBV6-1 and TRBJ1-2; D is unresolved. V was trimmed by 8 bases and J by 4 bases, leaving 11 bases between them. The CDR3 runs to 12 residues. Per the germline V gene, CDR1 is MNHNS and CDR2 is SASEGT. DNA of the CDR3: TGTGCCAGCGGAGGTGACGGCTATGGCTACACCTTC. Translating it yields CASGGDGYGYTF.

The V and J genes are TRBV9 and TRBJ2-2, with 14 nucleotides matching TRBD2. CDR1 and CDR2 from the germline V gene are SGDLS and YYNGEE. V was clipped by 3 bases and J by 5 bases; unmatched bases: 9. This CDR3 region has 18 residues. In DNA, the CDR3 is TGTGCCAGCAGCGCATACGGACTAGCGGGAGGTTCGACCGGGGAGCTGTTTTTT. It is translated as CASSAYGLAGGSTGELFF.

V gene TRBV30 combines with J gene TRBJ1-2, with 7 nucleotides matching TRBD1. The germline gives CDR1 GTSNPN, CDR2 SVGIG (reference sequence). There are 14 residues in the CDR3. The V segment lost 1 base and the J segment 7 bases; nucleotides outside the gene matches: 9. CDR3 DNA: TGTGCCTGGAGTGATAACAGGGGAGAGAGTGGCTACACCTTC. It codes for CAWSDNRGESGYTF. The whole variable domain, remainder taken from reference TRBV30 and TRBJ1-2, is SQTIHQWPATLVQPVGSPLSLECTVEGTSNPNLYWYRQAAGRGLQLLFYSVGIGQISSEVPQNLSASRPQDRQFILSSKKLLLSDSGFYLCAWSDNRGESGYTFGSGTRLTVV.